This TCR beta chain was identified in a study of blood T cell repertoires in COVID-19. V lost 4 bases to trimming and J lost 3 bases, with 19 bases between them. CDR1 and CDR2 from the germline V gene are SGHRS and YFSETQ. The CDR3 has 16 residues. TCRdb keeps only in-frame clones here, not all; method: immunoSEQ multiplex PCR. The table records about 190,000 clones, 82% of them present only once. The receptor's source is an older woman with COVID-19, enrolled during active disease. The genes are TRBV5-1 and TRBJ1-1; no definite D call. Sample: peripheral blood. CDR3 in DNA: TGCGCCAGCAGCGCGAGACCAGGTCTAATGGACACTGAAGCTTTCTTT. Translating it yields CASSARPGLMDTEAFF.